The text below deals with one TCR beta chain. This specimen comes from a study of blood T cell repertoires in COVID-19. Clones were read by immunoSEQ multiplex PCR, and TCRdb kept only the in-frame ones, dropping some. The sample lists some 150,000 clones, 65% to 85% occurring once. CDR3 length equals 16 residues. CDR1 and CDR2 from the germline V gene are MDHEN and SYDVKM. V lost 3 bases, J lost 1 base, and 4 bases stayed unmatched. This receptor was obtained from a man aged 45-60 years with active or convalescent COVID-19. Sequences were obtained from peripheral blood. This chain uses TRBV28 with TRBJ2-1, with 9 bases aligning to TRBD2. CDR3 protein: CASSFQSGRSYNEQFF. Written as DNA, the CDR3 is TGTGCCAGCAGTTTTCAGAGCGGGAGGTCCTACAATGAGCAGTTCTTC.